These 24 T cell receptor beta chains originate from one sample sequenced in a study of shared clonotypes between healthy human individuals. Only in-frame clones appear in the TCRdb table, and some are missing; sequencing was by immunoSEQ multiplex PCR. The sample contains about 460,000 clones, roughly three quarters of which appear only once. Sequencing was carried out using PBMCs. Receptors originate from a middle-aged woman in good health. Some clones in this sample may be carry-over from other donors' samples.

This chain connects TRBV7-9 to TRBJ1-4; no firm D call. CDR1 and CDR2 from the germline V gene are SEHNR and FQNEAQ (reference sequence). This CDR3 comprises 16 residues. The V end lost 0 bases, the J end lost 8 bases, and 16 bases lay between the germline ends. CDR3 sequence (DNA): TGTGCCAGCAGCTTAGCCACAGCATGGATAGGAGAAAAACTGTTTTTT. Translated, it gives CASSLATAWIGEKLFF.

This chain joins TRBV7-9 and TRBJ1-2; D remains unclear. V lost 5 bases and J 8 bases, leaving 18 bases between the germline ends. Germline CDR1 is SEHNR and CDR2 is FQNEAQ (reference sequence). The CDR3 runs 14 residues. The CDR3 DNA follows: TGTGCCAGCAGCCGCCCTTATACAGTACAGGGCTACACCTTC. It encodes CASSRPYTVQGYTF.

This sequence joins TRBV7-2 and TRBJ2-7; no firm D call. CDR3 length: 12 amino acids. Trimming took off 5 bases at V and 2 bases at J, with 7 bases between the two ends. Germline CDR1 reads SGHTA; CDR2 reads FQGNSA. The CDR3 is CASSLTTYEQYF. CDR3 nucleotides: TGTGCCAGCAGCCTGACGACCTACGAGCAGTACTTC.

In this sample, this clone turned up once. The genes are TRBV2 and TRBJ1-2, with D possibly being TRBD1 (6 bases). In germline, CDR1 is SNHLY, CDR2 FYNNEI. The length of the CDR3 is 14 residues. The V end was cut by 5 bases, the J end by 8 bases, with 18 bases between. CDR3 DNA: TGTGCCAGCAGTAACGGACAGACAGTAAGGGGCTACACCTTC. This gives the protein CASSNGQTVRGYTF.

Turning to this clone: Additional DNA sequences in this sample encode the identical CDR3. The chain has TRBV10-3 and TRBJ2-5; TRBD2 matches 12 bases. Germline lookup yields CDR1 ENHRY and CDR2 SYGVKD. V lost 0 bases, J lost 4 bases, and 3 bases stayed unmatched. The CDR3 loop spans 16 amino acids. CDR3 DNA sequence: TGTGCCATCAGTGAGTCAGGACTAGCGGGACGAGAGACCCAGTACTTC. This gives the protein CAISESGLAGRETQYF.

The chain links TRBV7-9 to TRBJ1-4; 7 nucleotides agree with TRBD1. The CDR3 is 13 amino acids. V gave up 2 bases and J gave up 7 bases; unmatched junction bases: 1. Per the germline V gene, CDR1 is SEHNR and CDR2 is FQNEAQ (reference sequence). The CDR3 nucleotides are TGTGCCAGCAGCTTACGGACAGGTGAAAAACTGTTTTTT. It specifies CASSLRTGEKLFF.

The chain employs TRBV7-9 and TRBJ2-3; 9 nucleotides align to TRBD2. The CDR3 runs 15 residues. Trimming removed 6 bases from V and 4 bases from J; junction bases left unmatched: 8. In germline, CDR1 is SEHNR, CDR2 FQNEAQ (reference sequence). Here the CDR3 reads CASSYSGSEADTQYF. CDR3 bases: TGTGCCAGCAGTTATAGCGGGAGTGAGGCAGATACGCAGTATTTT.

This clone was seen once. A junction boundary mismatches the germline segment, possibly from a read error. The chain uses TRBV27 and TRBJ2-7; TRBD2 matches 8 bases. Germline CDR1 reads MNHEY; CDR2 reads SMNVEV (reference sequence). CDR3 size: 11 residues. CDR3 sequence reads: CDSGSLYEQYF. The CDR3 DNA sequence: TGTGACAGCGGGAGTCTCTACGAGCAGTACTTC.

The chain uses TRBV7-9 and TRBJ2-7; D remains ambiguous. Deletions cut 5 bases from V and 6 bases from J, with 8 bases between. The CDR3 covers 11 residues. CDR1 is SEHNR, CDR2 FQNEAQ, per germline (reference sequence). CDR3 protein: CASSLLVEQYF. CDR3 bases: TGTGCCAGCAGCCTCCTCGTCGAGCAGTACTTC.

CDR3 sequence reads: CASSLDSGGLYEQYF. In DNA form, the CDR3 reads TGCGCCAGCAGCCTGGACAGTGGGGGACTTTACGAGCAGTACTTC. J is TRBJ2-7 and V is TRBV4-1, with D perhaps being TRBD1 or TRBD2 (6 bases each). Germline V gene data show CDR1 as MGHRA and CDR2 as YSYEKL. This CDR3 is 15 amino acids long. The germline V and J ends were trimmed by 4 bases and 4 bases, with 17 bases remaining between them.

V usage is TRBV7-9 and J usage is TRBJ2-1, with TRBD2 matching over 8 bases. The germline gives CDR1 SEHNR, CDR2 FQNEAQ (reference sequence). Losses at the gene ends were 5 bases for V and 9 bases for J; bases not matched to a gene: 6. The CDR3 spans 13 residues. CDR3 in amino acids: CASSPGLGGEQFF. The CDR3, as DNA: TGTGCCAGCAGCCCGGGACTAGGAGGTGAGCAGTTCTTC.

The V call is TRBV19, the J call TRBJ1-5; no firm D call. The germline CDR1 and CDR2 sequences are LNHDA and SQIVND (reference sequence). There are 15 residues in the CDR3. Trimming shortened V by 6 bases and J by 6 bases, and 18 bases separated the two germline ends. The CDR3: CASRSRSGAAQPQHF. As DNA, the CDR3 is TGTGCCAGTAGATCCCGTAGCGGAGCAGCTCAGCCCCAGCATTTT.

The chain employs TRBV4-3 and TRBJ2-5; 8 bases agree with TRBD1. The J call may be in error: the DNA end matches TRBJ2-7 better. Germline loops: CDR1 LGHNA, CDR2 YSLEER. This CDR3 comprises 14 residues. In nucleotides, the CDR3 is TGCGCCAGCAGCCAAGGACAGGGGTTTTACGAGCAGTACTTC. Amino acids: CASSQGQGFYEQYF.

This sequence joins TRBV25-1 and TRBJ1-2, with a weak D call TRBD1 (6 bases). Germline-derived CDR1 and CDR2 are MGHDK and SYGVNS. There are 15 residues in the CDR3. Trimming shortened V by 0 bases and J by 6 bases, and 14 bases separated the two germline ends. CDR3 nucleotides: TGTGCCAGCAGTGAATATAGGGGGGACCCCGATGGCTACACCTTC. Protein: CASSEYRGDPDGYTF.

The V call is TRBV7-8, the J call TRBJ2-7, with 9 bases matching TRBD1. The germline gives CDR1 SGHVS, CDR2 FQNEAQ. V gave up 6 bases and J gave up 7 bases; unmatched junction bases: 10. The CDR3 length is 14 residues. The CDR3 DNA reads TGTGCCAGCAGGAAACCGGGACAGGGTGGTGAGCAGTACTTC. Protein sequence: CASRKPGQGGEQYF.

V and J are TRBV27 and TRBJ2-3, with 7 bases aligning to TRBD2. CDR1 and CDR2 from the germline V gene are MNHEY and SMNVEV (reference sequence). The CDR3 covers 16 residues. J gave up 0 bases and V 3 bases, and 6 bases lay outside the gene matches. The CDR3 DNA is TGTGCCAGCAGTTTTAACGTCGGGAGGAGCACAGATACGCAGTATTTT. Its translation: CASSFNVGRSTDTQYF.

Notes on this clone: A read error likely explains this, since a far larger clone differs by one base. The sample has other DNA sequences that encode this CDR3 too. The rearrangement uses TRBV18 and TRBJ2-7; no firm D call. The germline V and J ends were trimmed by 3 bases and 2 bases, with 11 bases remaining between them. The CDR3 runs to 14 residues. The germline gives CDR1 KGHSH, CDR2 LQKENI. The CDR3 spells CASSPIAGAYEQYF. DNA of the CDR3: TGTGCCAGCTCACCTATAGCAGGAGCCTACGAGCAGTACTTC.

V usage is TRBV6-5 and J usage is TRBJ2-2, with D uncertain. Between the trimmed V and J ends, which lost 4 bases and 6 bases, there was a span of 15 bases. This CDR3 has 15 amino acids. Germline CDR1 reads MNHEY; CDR2 reads SVGAGI. The CDR3 loop reads CASSLRYSLAGELFF. The CDR3 DNA reads TGTGCCAGCAGTTTACGATACAGCCTCGCCGGGGAGCTGTTTTTT.

Concerning this clone itself: A read error likely explains this, since a far larger clone differs by one base. Other DNA sequences of this sample code for an identical CDR3. V usage is TRBV30 and J usage is TRBJ2-2; the match to TRBD2 covers 8 bases. There are 20 residues in the CDR3. Germline-derived CDR1 and CDR2 are GTSNPN and SVGIG (reference sequence). This chain's CDR3 is CAWTMRGKLAEPLNTGELFF. In DNA, the CDR3 is TGCGCCTGGACCATGCGGGGGAAACTAGCGGAGCCGCTGAACACAGGGGAGCTGTTTTTT.

The chain links TRBV18 to TRBJ1-3; D might be TRBD1 (6 bases). V lost 3 bases and J 0 bases, leaving 15 bases between the germline ends. CDR3 length: 17 amino acids. CDR1 and CDR2 (germline): KGHSH, LQKENI. CDR3 sequence: CASSPGGGLDSGNTIYF. DNA for the CDR3: TGTGCCAGCTCACCCGGGGGGGGCTTGGACTCTGGAAACACCATATATTTT.

The chain is built from TRBV7-9 and TRBJ2-7; 12 bases match TRBD2. CDR1 and CDR2 from the germline V gene are SEHNR and FQNEAQ (reference sequence). The ends lost 7 bases at V and 6 bases at J; junction bases unmatched: 7. CDR3 length: 14 residues. In DNA form, the CDR3 reads TGTGCCAGCACCCGACTAGCGGGAGTCGGCGAGCAGTACTTC. It is translated as CASTRLAGVGEQYF. The full variable domain, its missing parts supplied by reference TRBV7-9 and TRBJ2-7, is DTGVSQNPRHKITKRGQNVTFRCDPISEHNRLYWYRQTLGQGPEFLTYFQNEAQLEKSRLLSDRFSAERPKGSFSTLEIQRTEQGDSAMYLCASTRLAGVGEQYFGPGTRLTVT.

CDR3 in amino acids: CASSLYVGLSYEQYF. The CDR3, as DNA: TGTGCCAGCAGCTTGTACGTCGGCCTCTCCTACGAGCAGTACTTC. V usage is TRBV5-6 and J usage is TRBJ2-7, with unresolved D. Germline V lookup: CDR1 SGHDT, CDR2 YYEEEE. The CDR3 consists of 15 residues. Trimming pared 1 base from V and 0 bases from J, leaving 11 bases between.

This chain links TRBV29-1 with TRBJ1-5, with TRBD1 matching 8 bases. Per the germline V gene, CDR1 is SQVTM and CDR2 is ANQGSEA. This CDR3 comprises 13 residues. After removal of 6 bases from V and 7 bases from J, the junction contained 8 bases not matched to a gene. The chain's CDR3 is CSVSGGVGQPQHF. As DNA, the CDR3 is TGCAGCGTGTCAGGGGGCGTAGGCCAGCCCCAGCATTTT.

This sequence joins TRBV5-6 and TRBJ1-2; 7 bases map to TRBD1. Germline V gene sequence: CDR1 SGHDT, CDR2 YYEEEE. V shed 4 bases and J 7 bases; nucleotides not matched to a gene: 16. CDR3 size: 16 residues. CDR3 sequence reads: CASSQTGTASRGGYTF. The CDR3 region has the DNA TGTGCCAGCAGCCAGACCGGGACAGCCTCACGGGGTGGCTACACCTTC.